The present TCR beta chain was sequenced within a study of human T cells and chemical hapten exposure. Across the study: Weekly scalp doses of diphenylcyclopropenone were given to patients during the approximately 23-week study.

The time point is: pre-sensitization, week 0. Documented treatment: therapeutic diphenylcyclopropenone sensitization with weekly scalp DPC. Total RNA was extracted from unfractionated whole blood. The study used a library that attached unique molecular identifiers to individual cDNA molecules. TCRdb re-analysed the RACE reads in MiXCR, keeping a single row per CDR3 protein. The sample lists more than 80,000 distinct CDR3 sequences, roughly a tenth occurring once. The TCR comes from an older woman with alopecia areata. Some clones in this sample may be carry-over from other donors' samples. Sequences were derived from whole blood, sampled in connection with sensitization to the hapten diphenylcyclopropenone (DPC).

CDR3 residues: CASGHLINTEAFF. The CDR3 DNA follows: TGTGCCAGCGGACATCTTATAAACACTGAAGCTTTCTTT. The rearrangement uses TRBV6-1 and TRBJ1-1; D may be TRBD1 (5 bases). CDR1 and CDR2 (germline): MNHNS, SASEGT. The CDR3 runs 13 residues. The V gene lost 8 bases and the J gene lost 2 bases, with 12 bases spanning the gap.